This TCR beta chain was retrieved from a study of radiation and T cells in renal cell carcinoma. Turning to this clone: Its target is unknown.

Study-wide results and caveats: No pretreatment tumor biopsies were available for baseline clonotypes.

The assay was immunoSEQ multiplex PCR, and TCRdb's table has in-frame clones only and misses some. The profile shows 100,000 to 150,000 clones, more than 70% of them singletons. The time point is: blood 2 weeks post-SBRT. Treatment denoted: 15 Gy SBRT to primary tumor, nephrectomy 4 weeks later. The sequences come from blood, collected from a patient whose treatment included radiotherapy and nephrectomy. The TCR originated in a woman aged 70-85 years with renal cell carcinoma.

The CDR3 sequence: CASSVYGQGADSPLHF. The CDR3 nucleotides read TGTGCCAGCAGCGTATATGGACAGGGGGCTGATTCACCCCTCCACTTT. The chain joins TRBV5-4 to TRBJ1-6; 11 positions agree with TRBD1. Germline V gene data show CDR1 as SGHNT and CDR2 as YYREEE (reference sequence). The CDR3 spans 16 residues. The trim removed 4 bases at V and 8 bases at J, leaving 8 bases unmatched.